This TCR beta chain was sequenced in a study of T cell responses to AZD1222 COVID-19 vaccine. Concerning this clone itself: Its antigen is unidentified.

Study-wide results and limits: At 160-218 and 743-854, vaccine-associated CD4 TCRs were dominant, and they spanned spike. Regions left unmutated in variants are reportedly the target of nearly half of spike-specific TCRs. White British donors predominated, females outnumbered males, and clonal diversity was possibly underestimated.

Using immunoSEQ multiplex PCR, the repertoire was profiled, and TCRdb retains in-frame clones only, with some absent. The profile shows roughly 120,000 clones, roughly 88% of them singletons. There are 15 residues in the CDR3. Germline CDR1 reads SGHTA; CDR2 reads FQGNSA. The germline V and J ends were trimmed by 2 bases and 10 bases, with 18 bases remaining between them. Material: peripheral blood, obtained on day 0 of MenACWY control vaccination. The V gene is TRBV7-2, the J gene TRBJ2-1; TRBD2 might be the D (6 bases). This sequence was found in an adult in good health. The CDR3 loop is CASSLRSYSGDEQFF. In DNA, the CDR3 is TGTGCCAGCAGCTTAAGGTCATATTCGGGGGACGAGCAGTTCTTC.